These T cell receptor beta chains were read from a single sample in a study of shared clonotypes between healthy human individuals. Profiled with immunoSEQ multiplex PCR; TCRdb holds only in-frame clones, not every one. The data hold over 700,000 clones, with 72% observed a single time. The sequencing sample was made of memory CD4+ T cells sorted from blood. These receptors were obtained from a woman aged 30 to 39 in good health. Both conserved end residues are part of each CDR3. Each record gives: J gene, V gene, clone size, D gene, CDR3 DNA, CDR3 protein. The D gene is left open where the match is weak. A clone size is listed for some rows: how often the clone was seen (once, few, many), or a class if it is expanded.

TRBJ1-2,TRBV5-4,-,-,TGTGCCAGCAGCTTGAACACGGACTATGGCTACACCTTC,CASSLNTDYGYTF
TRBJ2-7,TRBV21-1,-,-,TGTGCCAGCAACCCGACAGGAAGCTCCTACGAGCAGTACTTC,CASNPTGSSYEQYF
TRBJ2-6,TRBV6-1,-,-,TGTGCCAGCAGTGAACCCTTCAGGGATACATCTGGGGCCAACGTCCTGACTTTC,CASSEPFRDTSGANVLTF
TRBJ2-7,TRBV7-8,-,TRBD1,TGTGCCAGCAGCTTAGTTGTATTCCGGACAGGGGACCACGAGCAGTACTTC,CASSLVVFRTGDHEQYF
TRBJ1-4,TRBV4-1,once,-,TGCGCCAGCAGCCAAGGGATAGTTGAAAAACTGTTTTTT,CASSQGIVEKLFF
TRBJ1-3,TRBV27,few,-,TGTGCCAGCTCTTCCCAGGGAGGGATCTCTGGAAACACCATATATTTT,CASSSQGGISGNTIYF
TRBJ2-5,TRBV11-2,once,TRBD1,TGTGCCAGCAGCTTAGAAGGGTCGGGGACAGGGGGCATGGAGACCCAGTACTTC,CASSLEGSGTGGMETQYF
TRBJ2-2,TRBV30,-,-,TGTGCCTGGACCGGACACCTTGACGGCGGGGAGCTGTTTTTT,CAWTGHLDGGELFF
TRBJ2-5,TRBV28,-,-,TGTGCCAGCAGCGGGAGTGGTGAGACCCAGTACTTC,CASSGSGETQYF
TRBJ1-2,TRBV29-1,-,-,TGCAGCGTTCAGACCCCGGTCAGGGGCCACTATGGCTACACCTTC,CSVQTPVRGHYGYTF
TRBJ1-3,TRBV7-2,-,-,TGTGCCAGCAGCCTGCGGACAGCTATGAGCTCTGGAAACACCATATATTTT,CASSLRTAMSSGNTIYF
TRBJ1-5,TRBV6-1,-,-,TGTGCCAGCAGTGCACAAAAAAGAGGGAACAATCAGCCCCAGCATTTT,CASSAQKRGNNQPQHF
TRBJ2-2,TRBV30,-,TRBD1,TGTGCCTTTACAGGGGGCCTCGGGGAGCTGTTTTTT,CAFTGGLGELFF
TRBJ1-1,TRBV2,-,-,TGTGCCAGCATTTGGCGGGAGAGGGCTGAAGCTTTCTTT,CASIWRERAEAFF
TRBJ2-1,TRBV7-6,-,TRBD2,TGTGCCAGCAACATACTAGCGGGTGGTTACAATGAGCAGTTCTTC,CASNILAGGYNEQFF
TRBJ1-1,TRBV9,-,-,TGTGCCAGCAGCCCAGCCGGGTCTCGGGACACTGAAGCTTTCTTT,CASSPAGSRDTEAFF
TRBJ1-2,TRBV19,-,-,TGTGCCAGTAGTATAGGAGGCAGCCTCCGATCGGGTGGCTACACCTTC,CASSIGGSLRSGGYTF
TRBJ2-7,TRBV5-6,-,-,TGTGCCAGCAGCTTAGGAAATACCTACGAGCAGTACTTC,CASSLGNTYEQYF
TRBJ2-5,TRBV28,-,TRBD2,TGTGCCAGCAGTTTGGGGACTAGGGGCGCCTTGGAGACCCAGTACTTC,CASSLGTRGALETQYF
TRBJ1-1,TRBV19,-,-,TGTGCCAGTTTAGCAGCCTTGAACACTGAAGCTTTCTTT,CASLAALNTEAFF
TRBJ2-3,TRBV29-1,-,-,TGCAGCGTTTCCATAGCTTCGAGTACGCAGTATTTT,CSVSIASSTQYF
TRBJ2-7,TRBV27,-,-,TGTGCCAGCAGTTCCCCCTCAGTTTGGCCCGCAGGCTACGAGCAGTACTTC,CASSSPSVWPAGYEQYF
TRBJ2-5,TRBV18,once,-,TGTGCCAGCTCACCACCGACACGCCAAGAGACCCAGTACTTC,CASSPPTRQETQYF
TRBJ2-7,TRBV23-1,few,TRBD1,TGCGCCAGCAGTATTACCCGGGACAGGGGAACCTACGAGCAGTACTTC,CASSITRDRGTYEQYF
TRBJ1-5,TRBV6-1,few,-,TGTGCCGGAGGCCGGGGCGGGGGCAATCAGCCCCAGCATTTT,CAGGRGGGNQPQHF
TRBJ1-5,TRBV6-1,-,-,TGTGCCAGCAGTGAAGCGCAAGGGGTCGGCCAGCCCCAGCATTTT,CASSEAQGVGQPQHF
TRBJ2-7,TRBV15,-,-,TGTGCCACCAGCAGAGCCCTCCTCCAGGGCCCCCACTACGAGCAGTACTTC,CATSRALLQGPHYEQYF
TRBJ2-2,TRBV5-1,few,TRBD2,TGCGCCAGCAACCGGGGGGTCCAGGCGAACACCGGGGAGCTGTTTTTT,CASNRGVQANTGELFF
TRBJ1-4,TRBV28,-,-,TGTGCCAGCACCGCCGTGGGCACCACTAAGGGAAAACTGTTTTTT,CASTAVGTTKGKLFF
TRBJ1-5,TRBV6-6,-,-,TGTGCCAGCAGTTACTCGCGGGTAGGTCGGGATCAGCCCCAGCATTTT,CASSYSRVGRDQPQHF
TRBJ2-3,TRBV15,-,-,TGTGCCACCAGCAGAGATTCCGGCAGGGCGCAGTATTTT,CATSRDSGRAQYF
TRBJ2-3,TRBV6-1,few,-,TGTGCCAGCAGTGAATCTCGCACAGATACGCAGTATTTT,CASSESRTDTQYF
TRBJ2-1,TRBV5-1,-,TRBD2,TGCGCCAGCAGCTTTTTTCTGGGAGGACTAGGCCATGAGCAGTTCTTC,CASSFFLGGLGHEQFF
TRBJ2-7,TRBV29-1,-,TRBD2,TGCAGCGTCCGGACTAGCGGGATCTCCTACGAGCAGTACTTC,CSVRTSGISYEQYF
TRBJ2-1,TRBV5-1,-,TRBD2,TGCGCCAGCAGCAAAGGACTAGCGGGAGGGCGGAATGAGCAGTTCTTC,CASSKGLAGGRNEQFF
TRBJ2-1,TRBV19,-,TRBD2,TGTGCCAGTATTGCGGGAGCCGGGTACAATGAGCAGTTCTTC,CASIAGAGYNEQFF
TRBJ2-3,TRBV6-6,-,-,TGTGCCAGCAGTAGAACCGGGACCTACCAGGATACGCAGTATTTT,CASSRTGTYQDTQYF
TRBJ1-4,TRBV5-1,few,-,TGCGCCAGCAGCTTCGGTGCAACTAATGAAAAACTGTTTTTT,CASSFGATNEKLFF
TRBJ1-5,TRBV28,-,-,TGTGCCAGCAGTTTACACCAGGGTTTTCAGCCCCAGCATTTT,CASSLHQGFQPQHF
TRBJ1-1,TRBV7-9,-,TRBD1,TGTGCCAGCAGCGCGAACCGGGACAGTTTTCTGAACACTGAAGCTTTCTTT,CASSANRDSFLNTEAFF
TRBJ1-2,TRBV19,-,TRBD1,TGTGAACGGGCGGGACAGTATACGTTTAACTATGGCTACACCTTC,CERAGQYTFNYGYTF
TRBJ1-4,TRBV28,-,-,TGTGCCAGCAGAACAATTCCGGGAAAACGGGAGAAACTGTTTTTT,CASRTIPGKREKLFF
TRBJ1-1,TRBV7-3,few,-,TGTGCCAGCAGCCCCGCCGGGGGCAACACTGAAGCTTTCTTT,CASSPAGGNTEAFF
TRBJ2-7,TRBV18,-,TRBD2,TGTGCCAGCTCGCCAACTAGCGGGAACCACGAGCAGTACTTC,CASSPTSGNHEQYF